Each of the 31 T cell receptor beta chains below was sequenced from the same sample in a study of blood T cell repertoires in COVID-19. Clones were read by immunoSEQ multiplex PCR, and TCRdb kept only the in-frame ones, dropping some. Among 150,000 to 200,000 clones listed, around 90% were seen once. The specimen was peripheral blood. These receptors all come from a man younger than 30 with acute or convalescent COVID-19.

The V gene is TRBV5-8, the J gene TRBJ2-1, with TRBD2 identical over 9 bases. The V and J ends lost 1 base and 6 bases, in that order; junction bases with no gene match: 5. CDR1 is SGHTS, CDR2 YDEGEE, per germline. The CDR3 loop spans 15 amino acids. The CDR3 DNA is TGTGCCAGCAGCTTGCGCGGGGGGGCCTTCAATGAGCAGTTCTTC. This encodes CASSLRGGAFNEQFF.

The chain employs TRBV7-9 and TRBJ1-2, with 7 bases matching TRBD1. Germline V gives CDR1 SEHNR, CDR2 FQNEAQ (reference sequence). The length of the CDR3 is 16 residues. V lost 1 base to trimming and J lost 5 bases; unmatched junction nucleotides: 10. Here the CDR3 reads CASSLGGDRVVYGYTF. In DNA, the CDR3 is TGTGCCAGCAGCTTAGGGGGCGACAGGGTAGTATATGGCTACACCTTC.

The V gene is TRBV10-1, the J gene TRBJ1-1; 8 bases are a match to TRBD1. Germline values: CDR1 WNHNN, CDR2 SYGVQD (reference sequence). V dropped 6 bases and J dropped 1; count of bases not matched to a gene: 1. The CDR3 is 13 amino acids. The CDR3 here is CASRQGGNTEAFF. As DNA, the CDR3 is TGCGCCAGCAGACAGGGGGGGAACACTGAAGCTTTCTTT.

The chain recombines TRBV27 with TRBJ2-5; D may be TRBD1 (5 bases). V lost 6 bases to trimming and J lost 3 bases, with 17 bases between them. The V gene's germline CDR1 is MNHEY and CDR2 SMNVEV (reference sequence). This CDR3 has 15 residues. The CDR3 DNA reads TGTGCCAGCAGCCCTTGGGCAGGGATGGAAGAGACCCAGTACTTC. It codes for CASSPWAGMEETQYF.

J is TRBJ1-2 and V is TRBV3-1 (or the pseudogene TRBV3-2), with a possible D match to TRBD1 (6 bases). The CDR3 runs to 14 residues. Germline V CDR1 and CDR2: LGHDT, YNNKEL (reference sequence). Trimming left V 8 bases short and J 6 bases short, with 19 bases between. The CDR3 nucleotides are TGTGCCAGCTCTCATATGGGCAGGGGAAATGGCTACACCTTC. Amino acids: CASSHMGRGNGYTF.

The chain links TRBV5-1 to TRBJ1-3; D call uncertain. Germline values: CDR1 SGHRS, CDR2 YFSETQ. Trimming took off 1 base at V and 3 bases at J, with 11 bases between the two ends. CDR3 length equals 15 residues. The CDR3 DNA reads as TGCGCCAGCAGCTTGAATCGGGTGGATGGAAACACCATATATTTT. It yields the protein CASSLNRVDGNTIYF. Combining the CDR3 with reference TRBV5-1 and TRBJ1-3 gives the whole variable domain KAGVTQTPRYLIKTRGQQVTLSCSPISGHRSVSWYQQTPGQGLQFLFEYFSETQRNKGNFPGRFSGRQFSNSRSEMNVSTLELGDSALYLCASSLNRVDGNTIYFGEGSWLTVV.

The chain couples TRBV27 to TRBJ1-2; 7 bases map to TRBD1. The germline CDR1 and CDR2 sequences are MNHEY and SMNVEV (reference sequence). This CDR3 region has 17 residues. Trimming cost V 5 bases and J 0 bases; bases outside gene matches: 12. CDR3 sequence (DNA): TGTGCCAGCAGTCCCCGGGACAGATTAATCTCTAACTATGGCTACACCTTC. This translates into CASSPRDRLISNYGYTF.

Comments on this clone: Other DNA sequences in the sample encode the same CDR3. This rearrangement joins TRBV19 to TRBJ1-2, with D perhaps matching TRBD1 (5 bases). V dropped 3 bases and J dropped 0 bases, with 8 bases sitting between them. The CDR3 extends over 14 amino acids. Germline CDR1 is LNHDA and CDR2 is SQIVND (reference sequence). CDR3 residues: CASSISGSNYGYTF. The DNA of the CDR3 is TGTGCCAGTAGTATCTCAGGGTCTAACTATGGCTACACCTTC.

This chain connects TRBV5-6 to TRBJ1-3; no firm D call. The CDR3 covers 14 residues. Germline V gene lookup returns CDR1 SGHDT and CDR2 YYEEEE. The germline V and J ends were trimmed by 4 bases and 0 bases, with 8 bases remaining between them. CDR3 region: CASSKLSSGNTIYF. For the CDR3, the DNA is TGTGCCAGCAGCAAGCTGAGCTCTGGAAACACCATATATTTT.

CDR3 coding DNA: TGTGCCAGCAGCTCAAGACAGGGGGAAGAGGAAAAACTGTTTTTT. Protein product: CASSSRQGEEEKLFF. V usage is TRBV5-4 and J usage is TRBJ1-4; 9 bases are a match to TRBD1. CDR3 length: 15 amino acids. Germline lookup yields CDR1 SGHNT and CDR2 YYREEE (reference sequence). Trimming took 3 bases from V and 8 from J; bases not matched to a gene: 8. Full variable domain (outside the CDR3, taken from reference TRBV5-4 and TRBJ1-4): ETGVTQSPTHLIKTRGQQVTLRCSSQSGHNTVSWYQQALGQGPQFIFQYYREEENGRGNFPPRFSGLQFPNYSSELNVNALELDDSALYLCASSSRQGEEEKLFFGSGTQLSVL.

J is TRBJ2-1 and V is TRBV4-1; 10 bases are a match to TRBD2. Germline trimming cut 5 bases from V and 1 base from J; bases unmatched to any gene: 2. The CDR3 extends over 15 amino acids. The germline V gene has CDR1 MGHRA and CDR2 YSYEKL. For the CDR3, the DNA is TGCGCCAGCAGCTCGGGACTAGCGTCCTACAATGAGCAGTTCTTC. Its protein product is CASSSGLASYNEQFF.

The gene calls are TRBV2 and TRBJ2-5; 8 nucleotides match TRBD1. Unmatched junction bases numbered 4, after V lost 8 bases and J lost 2 bases. Germline CDR1 and CDR2: SNHLY and FYNNEI. The CDR3 is made up of 13 amino acids. The CDR3 is CASSGQGQETQYF. The CDR3 DNA reads as TGTGCCAGCTCCGGACAGGGACAAGAGACCCAGTACTTC.

J is TRBJ2-7 and V is TRBV19, with 9 positions matching TRBD1. This CDR3 has 15 amino acids. Germline CDR1 LNHDA, CDR2 SQIVND (reference sequence). J gave up 4 bases and V 4 bases, and 8 bases lay outside the gene matches. This CDR3 is CASSRSTGGTYEQYF. The CDR3 DNA follows: TGTGCCAGTAGTAGGTCGACAGGGGGTACGTACGAGCAGTACTTC.

Sample share makes this clone medium-sized. This sequence joins TRBV7-2 and TRBJ1-1; 9 bases map to TRBD1. Per germline, CDR1 SGHTA and CDR2 FQGNSA. This CDR3 has 14 amino acids. With V trimmed by 3 bases and J by 7 bases, 6 bases remained unmatched. CDR3 protein: CASSLRTGAGEAFF. CDR3 DNA: TGTGCCAGCAGCTTGAGGACAGGGGCGGGTGAAGCTTTCTTT.

Note on this clone: At the DNA level, this CDR3 is encoded by other sequences in the same sample as well. This chain joins TRBV5-1 and TRBJ1-1; D remains unclear. Per the germline V gene, CDR1 is SGHRS and CDR2 is YFSETQ. V dropped 0 bases and J dropped 3 bases, with 9 bases sitting between them. The CDR3 covers 14 residues. In DNA form, the CDR3 reads TGCGCCAGCAGCTTGGTTACCGGGGACACTGAAGCTTTCTTT. Translation gives CASSLVTGDTEAFF.

This rearrangement joins TRBV6-5 to TRBJ1-1; 8 nucleotides match TRBD1. Germline CDR1 and CDR2: MNHEY and SVGAGI. This CDR3 comprises 14 residues. The J segment lost 4 bases and the V segment lost 7 bases, leaving 8 bases of the junction unmatched. CDR3 in DNA: TGTGCCAGCACCAGGACAGGGCCTTCCACTGAAGCTTTCTTT. This gives the protein CASTRTGPSTEAFF.

The CDR3 is CASSQRGGGNEQFF. CDR3 nucleotides: TGTGCCAGCAGCCAGCGGGGGGGCGGCAATGAGCAGTTCTTC. This rearrangement joins TRBV4-2 to TRBJ2-1, with 9 bases fitting TRBD2. The V gene end was trimmed by 3 bases and the J gene end by 6 bases; junction bases not matched to a gene: 3. The CDR3 covers 14 residues. Germline lookup yields CDR1 LGHNA and CDR2 YNFKEQ.

The V gene is TRBV7-6, the J gene TRBJ2-5; TRBD1 is a possible D gene (5 bases). V lost 4 bases and J lost 3, with 6 bases in between. The length of the CDR3 is 12 residues. Germline V gene lookup returns CDR1 SGHVS and CDR2 FNYEAQ. The CDR3, as DNA: TGTGCCAGCAGCTCGACAGAAGAGACCCAGTACTTC. Translating it yields CASSSTEETQYF.

This clone was seen only once. The chain recombines TRBV19 with TRBJ2-3, with D possibly TRBD1 on 6 matching bases. The CDR3 contains 15 residues. The V end was cut by 6 bases, the J end by 4 bases, with 17 bases between. From germline, CDR1 is LNHDA and CDR2 SQIVND (reference sequence). Written as DNA, the CDR3 is TGTGCCAGTAGGACCCTACAGGGAGAGGCAGATACGCAGTATTTT. Translated: CASRTLQGEADTQYF.

The chain is built from TRBV29-1 and TRBJ1-2, with TRBD1 identical over 8 bases. Trimming took 7 bases from V and 8 from J; bases not matched to a gene: 6. Germline CDR1 reads SQVTM; CDR2 reads ANQGSEA. The CDR3 consists of 11 residues. Here the CDR3 DNA reads TGCAGCGCACAGGGGGATGGAGGCTACACCTTC. Encoded protein: CSAQGDGGYTF.

This CDR3 reads CATSRDLGGSTEAFF. In DNA, the CDR3 is TGTGCCACCAGCAGAGATTTAGGGGGTAGCACTGAAGCTTTCTTT. V and J are TRBV15 and TRBJ1-1, with D possibly being TRBD1 (6 bases). The CDR3 extends over 15 amino acids. The germline V and J ends were trimmed by 0 bases and 4 bases, with 12 bases remaining between them. Looked up from germline, CDR1 is LNHNV and CDR2 is YYDKDF (reference sequence). The variable domain in full, with the rest retrieved from reference TRBV15 and TRBJ1-1, is DAMVIQNPRYQVTQFGKPVTLSCSQTLNHNVMYWYQQKSSQAPKLLFHYYDKDFNNEADTPDNFQSRRPNTSFCFLDIRSPGLGDTAMYLCATSRDLGGSTEAFFGQGTRLTVV.

The chain employs TRBV7-9 and TRBJ1-1; D is possibly TRBD1 (6 bases). Germline V gene data show CDR1 as SEHNR and CDR2 as FQNEAQ (reference sequence). V lost 3 bases to trimming and J lost 5 bases, with 22 bases between them. There are 17 residues in the CDR3. DNA for the CDR3: TGTGCCAGCAGCTTTGGGGAGTTGGGGGCTAAGCGGACTGAAGCTTTCTTT. This sequence encodes CASSFGELGAKRTEAFF.

V gene TRBV20-1 combines with J gene TRBJ2-7; 7 positions match TRBD1. V was clipped by 5 bases and J by 6 bases; unmatched bases: 4. CDR3 length equals 11 residues. Germline V gives CDR1 DFQATT, CDR2 SNEGSKA (reference sequence). CDR3 sequence (DNA): TGCAGTGCTCGACAGGGCATCGAGCAGTACTTC. Translation: CSARQGIEQYF.

In DNA, the CDR3 is TGTGCCAGCAGTGGCAGGGATCAGGTTCAGCCCCAGCATTTT. The encoded protein is CASSGRDQVQPQHF. This chain uses TRBV25-1 with TRBJ1-5; maybe TRBD1 (5 bases). Trimming removed 4 bases from V and 6 bases from J, with 13 bases in between. CDR3 length: 14 residues. CDR1 is MGHDK, CDR2 SYGVNS, per germline.

The chain carries TRBV5-8 and TRBJ1-4; 9 bases map to TRBD1. V dropped 4 bases and J dropped 8; count of bases not matched to a gene: 6. The CDR3 spans 14 residues. Germline-derived CDR1 and CDR2 are SGHTS and YDEGEE. The CDR3 nucleotides are TGTGCCAGCAGCCCTTGGACAGGGGAGGAAAAACTGTTTTTT. Its protein product is CASSPWTGEEKLFF. The complete variable domain, with remaining parts taken from reference TRBV5-8 and TRBJ1-4, reads EAGVTQSPTHLIKTRGQQATLRCSPISGHTSVYWYQQALGLGLQFLLWYDEGEERNRGNFPPRFSGRQFPNYSSELNVNALELEDSALYLCASSPWTGEEKLFFGSGTQLSVL.

The gene calls are TRBV7-9 and TRBJ2-7, with 9 bases identical to TRBD2. With 5 bases clipped from V and 3 bases from J, the junction kept 14 bases outside the gene matches. CDR1 is SEHNR, CDR2 FQNEAQ, per germline (reference sequence). The CDR3 loop spans 17 amino acids. In DNA, the CDR3 is TGTGCCAGCAGCGGACGACTATGGGGTAGCGGGAGCTACGAGCAGTACTTC. It specifies CASSGRLWGSGSYEQYF.

The chain recombines TRBV27 with TRBJ1-6; 11 bases line up with TRBD1. The length of the CDR3 is 16 residues. Germline values: CDR1 MNHEY, CDR2 SMNVEV (reference sequence). V was pared by 4 bases and J by 7 bases, with 6 bases of the junction left unmatched. The CDR3 DNA follows: TGTGCCAGCAGTTCCTCCTGGACAGGGGGCAATTCACCCCTCCACTTT. This sequence encodes CASSSSWTGGNSPLHF.

This rearrangement joins TRBV3-1 (or the pseudogene TRBV3-2) to TRBJ1-1; D uncertain. Germline lookup yields CDR1 LGHDT and CDR2 YNNKEL (reference sequence). This CDR3 has 13 amino acids. V lost 3 bases, J lost 6 bases, and 11 bases lay in between. CDR3 in DNA: TGTGCCAGCAGCCACGCAGGCAGAGCTGAAGCTTTCTTT. This translates into CASSHAGRAEAFF.

This clone was seen a few times. The CDR3 spells CASSPGHPSYEQYF. The CDR3 DNA reads as TGTGCCAGTTCCCCGGGACACCCCTCCTACGAGCAGTACTTC. The chain couples TRBV19 to TRBJ2-7; D may be TRBD1 (6 bases). The CDR3 totals 14 residues. Germline lookup yields CDR1 LNHDA and CDR2 SQIVND (reference sequence). V was shortened by 8 bases and J by 0 bases, with 14 bases between the two germline ends.

A single count supports this clone. The chain recombines TRBV7-2 with TRBJ1-1; unclear D gene. CDR1 is SGHTA, CDR2 FQGNSA, per germline. The CDR3 contains 12 residues. Trimming took 3 bases from V and 11 from J, leaving 13 bases between them. CDR3 in DNA: TGTGCCAGCAGCTTTAAAGATCATCGGGCTTTCTTT. Protein product: CASSFKDHRAFF.

V and J are TRBV20-1 and TRBJ1-2; 8 bases map to TRBD1. With V trimmed by 6 bases and J by 8 bases, 5 bases remained unmatched. The V gene's germline CDR1 is DFQATT and CDR2 SNEGSKA (reference sequence). This CDR3 has 11 residues. The CDR3 here is CSAFDRGGYTF. The CDR3, as DNA: TGCAGTGCCTTCGACAGGGGAGGCTACACCTTC.